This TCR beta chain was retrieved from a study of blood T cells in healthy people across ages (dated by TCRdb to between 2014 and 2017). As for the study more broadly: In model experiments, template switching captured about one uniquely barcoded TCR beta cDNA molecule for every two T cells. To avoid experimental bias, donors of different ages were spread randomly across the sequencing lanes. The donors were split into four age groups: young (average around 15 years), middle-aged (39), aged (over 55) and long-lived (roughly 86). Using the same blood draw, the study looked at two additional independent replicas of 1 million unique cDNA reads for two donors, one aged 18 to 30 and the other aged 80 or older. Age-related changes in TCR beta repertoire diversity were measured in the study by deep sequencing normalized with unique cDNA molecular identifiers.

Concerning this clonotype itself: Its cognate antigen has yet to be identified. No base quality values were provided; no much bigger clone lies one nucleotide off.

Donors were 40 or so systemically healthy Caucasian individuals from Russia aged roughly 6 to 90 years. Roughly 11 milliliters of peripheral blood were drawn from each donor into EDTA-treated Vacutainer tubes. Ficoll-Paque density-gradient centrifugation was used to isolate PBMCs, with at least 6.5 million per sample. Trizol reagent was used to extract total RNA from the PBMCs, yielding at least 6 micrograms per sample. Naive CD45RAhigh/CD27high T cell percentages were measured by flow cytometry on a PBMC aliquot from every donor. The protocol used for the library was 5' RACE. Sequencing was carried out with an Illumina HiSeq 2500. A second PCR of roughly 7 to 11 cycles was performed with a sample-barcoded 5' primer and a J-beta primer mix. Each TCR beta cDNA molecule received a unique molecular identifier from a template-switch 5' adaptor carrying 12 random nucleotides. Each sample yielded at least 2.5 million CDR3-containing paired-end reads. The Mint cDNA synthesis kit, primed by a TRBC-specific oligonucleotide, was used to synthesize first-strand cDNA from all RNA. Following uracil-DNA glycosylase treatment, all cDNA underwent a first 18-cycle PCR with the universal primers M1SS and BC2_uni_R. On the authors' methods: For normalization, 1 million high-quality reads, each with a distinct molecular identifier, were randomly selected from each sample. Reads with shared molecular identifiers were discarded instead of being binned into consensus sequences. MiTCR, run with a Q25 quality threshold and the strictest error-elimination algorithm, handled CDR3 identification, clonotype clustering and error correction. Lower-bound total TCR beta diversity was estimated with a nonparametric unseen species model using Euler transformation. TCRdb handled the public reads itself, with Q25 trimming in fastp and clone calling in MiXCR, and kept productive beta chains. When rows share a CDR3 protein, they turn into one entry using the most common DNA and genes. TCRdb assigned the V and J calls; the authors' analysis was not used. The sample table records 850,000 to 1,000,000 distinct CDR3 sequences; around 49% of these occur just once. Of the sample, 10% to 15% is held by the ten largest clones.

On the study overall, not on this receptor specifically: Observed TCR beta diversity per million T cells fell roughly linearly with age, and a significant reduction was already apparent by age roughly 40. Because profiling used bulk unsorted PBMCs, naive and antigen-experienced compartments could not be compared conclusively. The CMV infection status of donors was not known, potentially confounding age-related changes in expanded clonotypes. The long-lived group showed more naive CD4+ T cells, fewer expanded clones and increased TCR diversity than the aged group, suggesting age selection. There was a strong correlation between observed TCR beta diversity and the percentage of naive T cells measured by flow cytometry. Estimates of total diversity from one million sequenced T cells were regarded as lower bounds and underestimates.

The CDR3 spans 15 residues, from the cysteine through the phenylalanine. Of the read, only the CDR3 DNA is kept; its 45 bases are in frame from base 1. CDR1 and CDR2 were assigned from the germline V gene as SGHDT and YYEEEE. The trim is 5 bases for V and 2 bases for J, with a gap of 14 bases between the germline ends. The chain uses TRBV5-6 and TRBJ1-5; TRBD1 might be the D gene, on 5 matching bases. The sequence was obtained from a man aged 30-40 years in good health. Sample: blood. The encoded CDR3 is CASRTGVGGNQPQHF. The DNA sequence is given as TGTGCCAGCAGGACGGGGGTGGGGGGCAATCAGCCCCAGCATTTT. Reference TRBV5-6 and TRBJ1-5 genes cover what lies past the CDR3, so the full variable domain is DAGVTQSPTHLIKTRGQQVTLRCSPKSGHDTVSWYQQALGQGPQFIFQYYEEEERQRGNFPDRFSGHQFPNYSSELNVNALLLGDSALYLCASRTGVGGNQPQHFGDGTRLSIL.